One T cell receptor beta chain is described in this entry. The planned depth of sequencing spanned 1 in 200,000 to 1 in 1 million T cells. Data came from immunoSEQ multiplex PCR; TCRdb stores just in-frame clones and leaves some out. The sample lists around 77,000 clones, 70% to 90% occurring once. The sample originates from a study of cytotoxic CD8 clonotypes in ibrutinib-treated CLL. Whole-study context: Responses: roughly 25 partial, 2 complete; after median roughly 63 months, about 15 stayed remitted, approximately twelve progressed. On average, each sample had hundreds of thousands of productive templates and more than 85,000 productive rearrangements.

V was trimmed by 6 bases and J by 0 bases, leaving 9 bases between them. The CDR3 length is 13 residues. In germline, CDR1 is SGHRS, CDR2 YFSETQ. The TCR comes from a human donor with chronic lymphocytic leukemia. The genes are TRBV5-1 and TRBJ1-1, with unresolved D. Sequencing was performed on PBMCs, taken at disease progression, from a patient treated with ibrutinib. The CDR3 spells CASTGILNTEAFF. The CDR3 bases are TGCGCCAGCACGGGGATCCTGAACACTGAAGCTTTCTTT.